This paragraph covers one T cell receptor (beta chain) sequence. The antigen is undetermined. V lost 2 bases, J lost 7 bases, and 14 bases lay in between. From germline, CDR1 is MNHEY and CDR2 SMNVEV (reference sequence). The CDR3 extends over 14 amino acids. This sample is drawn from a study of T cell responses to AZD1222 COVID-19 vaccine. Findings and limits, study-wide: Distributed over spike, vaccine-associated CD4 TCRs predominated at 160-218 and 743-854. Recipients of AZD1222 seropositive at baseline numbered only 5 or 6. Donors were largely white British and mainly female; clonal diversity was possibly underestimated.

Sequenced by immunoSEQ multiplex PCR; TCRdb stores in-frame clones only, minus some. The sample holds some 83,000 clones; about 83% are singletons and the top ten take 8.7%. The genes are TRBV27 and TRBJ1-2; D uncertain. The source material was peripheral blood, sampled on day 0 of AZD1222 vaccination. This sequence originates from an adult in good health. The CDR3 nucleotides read TGTGCCAGCAGTTTAAGGCCAGCTGGGCTTGGCTACACCTTC. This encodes CASSLRPAGLGYTF.